A selection of T cell receptor beta chains follows, all from one sample in a study of OX40 agonist ivuxolimab in advanced cancers. The method was immunoSEQ multiplex PCR; TCRdb's version includes in-frame clones alone and lacks a portion of them. The sample has tens of thousands of clones, around 89% seen once; the top ten hold about 0.99%. The sequencing used CD4+ or CD8+ T cells sorted from blood, collected in a trial of the OX40 agonist ivuxolimab. The origin of the receptors is an adult with an advanced solid tumor such as melanoma, head and neck, liver or kidney cancer. The conserved cysteine and the conserved F or W are not part of the CDR3 here.

v_call	j_call	cdr3_aa
TRBV5-5	TRBJ1-1	ASSSGGFTEAF
TRBV10-1	TRBJ1-1	ASSDRGAADTEAF
TRBV5-1	TRBJ1-1	ASSLQGIRTEAF
TRBV29-1	TRBJ1-2	SVEDRRDIGGYT
TRBV29-1	TRBJ2-2	SVATSGVGELF
TRBV10-1	TRBJ2-3	ASSESTLYTDTQY
TRBV11-2	TRBJ2-7	ASSPLYEQY
TRBV19	TRBJ1-3	ASSIRGISSGNTIY
TRBV11-2	TRBJ1-3	ASSRWEEAGAY
TRBV7-9	TRBJ1-1	ASSLTDVNTEAF
TRBV18	TRBJ1-1	ASRQGRGTEAF
TRBV2	TRBJ1-1	ASSVGENTEAF
TRBV6-6	TRBJ1-4	ASSYSGGDEKLF
TRBV7-9	TRBJ2-7	ASSLAGHPLEQY
TRBV5-1	TRBJ1-1	ASSPLGSAPNTEAF
TRBV14	TRBJ1-1	ASSQLGANTEAF
TRBV5-4	TRBJ1-6	ASSPGQYNSPLH
TRBV18	TRBJ1-1	ASSPEAGGRTEAF
TRBV2	TRBJ2-1	ASRTDRGLYNEQF
TRBV15	TRBJ2-2	ATSRDWGVLNTGELF
TRBV2	TRBJ2-3	ASSEGDRGTDTQY
TRBV2	TRBJ2-1	ASRPSSGSSYNEQF
TRBV5-1	TRBJ2-5	ASSLQETQY
TRBV7-9	TRBJ1-4	ASSTLKGLGGEKLF
TRBV6-1	TRBJ2-1	ASSARDGLYNEQF
TRBV29-1	TRBJ1-4	SARGQGPLLEEKLF
TRBV10-3	TRBJ1-2	AISESGRGSAGYT
TRBV27	TRBJ2-2	ASSLYSRASPPGELF
TRBV27	TRBJ2-6	ASRHPGANVLT
TRBV2	TRBJ1-4	ASSGRDRSYEKLF
TRBV5-1	TRBJ1-1	ASNHGGAVLMNTEAF
TRBV2	TRBJ2-7	ASSAVSEQY